The 20 T cell receptor beta chains given below trace back to one sample, sequenced in a study of CXCR3-negative and CXCR3-positive naive CD8 T cells. Through 5' RACE with UMI labels, the TRB cDNA libraries were prepared. From the 5' RACE reads, TCRdb lists one entry per CDR3 protein and no DNA. The repertoire shows roughly 100,000 distinct CDR3 sequences; the top ten hold 0.95% to 1.4%. The sample was naive CXCR3- CD8+ T cells from blood. Stated subset: CD45RO-CCR7+CD27+CD95- naive CD8+ T cells lacking CXCR3 (TNR3-). Receptors were obtained from a human donor in good health. Some clones in this sample may be carry-over from other donors' samples.

The chain links TRBV4-2 to TRBJ2-5; TCRdb lists TRBD2, though no DNA is available to test this call. CDR1 is LGHNA, CDR2 YNFKEQ, per germline. The CDR3 covers 16 residues. CDR3 residues: CASSQESGGAGETQYF.

The chain has TRBV27 and TRBJ2-5. The length of the CDR3 is 13 residues. Germline assignment: CDR1 MNHEY and CDR2 SMNVEV (reference sequence). CDR3 sequence: CASSLQVGADLYF.

The chain is built from TRBV28 and TRBJ2-7; lacking DNA, the TRBD2 call made by TCRdb goes unchecked. Germline V gene lookup returns CDR1 MDHEN and CDR2 SYDVKM. The CDR3 has 13 residues. The CDR3 loop is CASSAGGPYEQYF.

CDR3 protein: CASTGVGDILSF. V and J are TRBV11-2 and TRBJ1-6; TCRdb gives TRBD1 as the D gene, but with no DNA this cannot be confirmed. Germline CDR1 reads SGHAT; CDR2 reads FQNNGV. The length of the CDR3 is 12 residues. Filled out from reference TRBV11-2 and TRBJ1-6, the complete variable domain reads EAGVAQSPRYKIIEKRQSVAFWCNPISGHATLYWYQQILGQGPKLLIQFQNNGVVDDSQLPKDRFSAERLKGVDSTLKIQPAKLEDSAVYLCASTGVGDILSFGNGTRLTVT.

This chain uses TRBV30 with TRBJ1-4. Per the germline V gene, CDR1 is GTSNPN and CDR2 is SVGIG (reference sequence). This CDR3 is 14 amino acids long. CDR3 residues: CAWSPGLGVEKLFF.

The chain is built from TRBV7-2 and TRBJ2-5; TCRdb designates TRBD2, a call that cannot be tested without DNA. CDR1 is SGHTA, CDR2 FQGNSA, per germline. This CDR3 contains 15 residues. CDR3 sequence reads: CASSSRRREQETQYF.

The gene calls are TRBV20-1 and TRBJ2-1; as DNA is missing, the TRBD2 call by TCRdb cannot be tested. CDR3 length equals 15 residues. Germline V gene sequence: CDR1 DFQATT, CDR2 SNEGSKA (reference sequence). The CDR3 spells CSGGLAINSYNEQFF.

The chain uses TRBV7-9 and TRBJ1-5. This CDR3 has 14 amino acids. Germline CDR1 is SEHNR and CDR2 is FQNEAQ (reference sequence). The CDR3 sequence is CASSLSSADQPQHF.

V usage is TRBV14 and J usage is TRBJ2-3; TCRdb reports TRBD2, a call that lacks DNA to check it against. The CDR3 consists of 16 residues. The germline CDR1 and CDR2 sequences are SGHDN and FVKESK. The CDR3 loop is CASSHMTPGLVDTQYF.

This CDR3 reads CASSHSTGPNTEAFF. V is TRBV14 and J is TRBJ1-1; lacking DNA, the TRBD1 call made by TCRdb goes unchecked. The CDR3 is made up of 15 amino acids. CDR1 and CDR2 (germline): SGHDN, FVKESK.

The V and J genes are TRBV6-2 or TRBV6-3 and TRBJ2-1. CDR1 MNHEY and CDR2 SVGEGT come from the germline V gene. The CDR3 runs 16 residues. CDR3 residues: CASSYRVTDIYNEQFF.

This chain uses TRBV6-5 with TRBJ2-1; TCRdb gives TRBD1 as the D gene, but with no DNA this cannot be confirmed. The germline CDR1 and CDR2 sequences are MNHEY and SVGAGI. The CDR3 contains 12 residues. The CDR3 sequence is CASSHRGNEQFF.

The rearrangement links TRBV5-5 to TRBJ1-1. This CDR3 is 13 amino acids long. CDR1 is SGHKS, CDR2 YYEKEE, per germline (reference sequence). The chain's CDR3 is CASSLDVNTEAFF.

The chain employs TRBV14 and TRBJ2-3; there is no DNA to check the TCRdb D call of TRBD2. This CDR3 is 20 amino acids long. The germline CDR1 and CDR2 sequences are SGHDN and FVKESK. CDR3 sequence: CASSQDNSGTSPRGTDTQYF.

The rearrangement joins TRBV20-1 to TRBJ2-1; there is no DNA to check the TCRdb D call of TRBD1. The germline V gene has CDR1 DFQATT and CDR2 SNEGSKA (reference sequence). This CDR3 has 16 residues. This chain's CDR3 is CSAIPEGGYSYNEQFF.

The J gene is TRBJ2-2, the V gene TRBV21-1; with no DNA, the TCRdb D assignment of TRBD2 cannot be verified. TRBV21-1 is noted as a pseudogene. This CDR3 has 16 amino acids. CDR3: CASKKTPGLNTGELFF.

The V gene is TRBV27, the J gene TRBJ2-5; TCRdb calls TRBD2, which cannot be checked without DNA. This CDR3 comprises 14 residues. Germline values: CDR1 MNHEY, CDR2 SMNVEV (reference sequence). The CDR3 protein is CATRPGLPKETQYF.

J is TRBJ1-1 and V is TRBV5-5. The CDR3 sequence is 13 residues long. Per germline, CDR1 SGHKS and CDR2 YYEKEE (reference sequence). CDR3 in amino acids: CASSLTWHTEAFF.

The gene calls are TRBV29-1 and TRBJ2-2; without DNA, the TCRdb call of TRBD2 cannot be checked. Looked up from germline, CDR1 is SQVTM and CDR2 is ANQGSEA. The CDR3 runs to 13 residues. CDR3 loop: CSVKGLNTGELFF.

V usage is TRBV11-2 and J usage is TRBJ2-5; TCRdb indicates TRBD1, and absent DNA this call remains unverified. CDR3 length: 15 amino acids. Per the germline V gene, CDR1 is SGHAT and CDR2 is FQNNGV. This CDR3 is CASSLGGFGGETQYF. The full variable domain, completed using reference TRBV11-2 and TRBJ2-5, is EAGVAQSPRYKIIEKRQSVAFWCNPISGHATLYWYQQILGQGPKLLIQFQNNGVVDDSQLPKDRFSAERLKGVDSTLKIQPAKLEDSAVYLCASSLGGFGGETQYFGPGTRLLVL.